This T cell receptor beta chain came from a study of cytomegalovirus exposure and HLA in healthy donors. Study in general: In an earlier analysis, 90 million to 130 million unique TCR beta sequences were found from 200 million or so T cells.

Germline CDR1 and CDR2: SEHNR and FQNEAQ (reference sequence). The V segment lost 4 bases and the J segment 5 bases; nucleotides outside the gene matches: 3. The CDR3 covers 14 residues. Those who donated were healthy bone marrow donors. Researchers ran the PCR with 60 Vbeta and 13 Jbeta primers. TCRdb's table, derived via immunoSEQ multiplex PCR, lists solely in-frame clones and lacks some. The table has about 99,000 clones, around 73% seen once. The receptor was derived from a woman between 40 and 50 years old in good health and CMV-seronegative. Input material: PBMCs. The V and J genes are TRBV7-9 and TRBJ2-7; 12 nucleotides agree with TRBD1. The CDR3 sequence: CASSSGTGGNEQYF. CDR3 bases: TGTGCCAGCAGCTCGGGGACAGGGGGCAACGAGCAGTACTTC.